Shown below are 23 T cell receptor beta chains from a single sample sequenced in a study of T cell responses to AZD1222 COVID-19 vaccine. Assay used: immunoSEQ multiplex PCR; TCRdb lists only in-frame clones, some missing. The sample has about 140,000 clones, about 91% seen once; the top ten hold around 3.6%. This material consisted of peripheral blood, taken on day 0 of AZD1222 vaccination. The receptors originated from an adult in good health.

The rearrangement uses TRBV6-2 or TRBV6-3 and TRBJ2-2; D perhaps matches TRBD1 (6 bases). CDR3 length: 15 residues. The ends were cut back, 5 bases at V and 1 base at J, with 11 bases in the middle. Per germline, CDR1 MNHEY and CDR2 SVGEGT. CDR3 DNA: TGTGCCAGCAGTGACGGACAGATGAACACCGGGGAGCTGTTTTTT. It is translated as CASSDGQMNTGELFF.

V gene TRBV27 combines with J gene TRBJ2-7; 7 bases fit TRBD1. This CDR3 spans 15 amino acids. Germline loops: CDR1 MNHEY, CDR2 SMNVEV (reference sequence). The V and J ends lost 5 bases and 2 bases, in that order; junction bases with no gene match: 9. The CDR3 DNA sequence: TGTGCCAGCAGTAGGACGGGACAGCAGCCCTACGAGCAGTACTTC. It yields the protein CASSRTGQQPYEQYF.

The chain links TRBV4-3 to TRBJ2-7; tentative D call: TRBD2 (6 bases). Between the trimmed V and J ends, which lost 0 bases and 7 bases, there was a span of 13 bases. This CDR3 has 14 amino acids. CDR1 and CDR2 (germline): LGHNA, YSLEER. CDR3 loop: CASSQESGGWEQYF. The CDR3 bases are TGCGCCAGCAGCCAAGAGAGTGGAGGGTGGGAGCAGTACTTC.

Regarding this clone: Distinct nucleotide sequences in the sample also encode this CDR3. The rearrangement links TRBV11-3 to TRBJ1-1, with D tentatively TRBD1 (5 bases). V lost 3 bases and J 1 base, leaving 6 bases between the germline ends. Per germline, CDR1 SGHNT and CDR2 YENEEA. The CDR3 runs to 13 residues. CDR3 nucleotide sequence: TGTGCCAGCAGCTTCGGGGCGAACACTGAAGCTTTCTTT. It encodes CASSFGANTEAFF.

The rearrangement links TRBV7-9 to TRBJ2-2; 8 nucleotides align to TRBD2. V shed 5 bases and J 1 base; nucleotides not matched to a gene: 9. Germline CDR1 and CDR2: SEHNR and FQNEAQ (reference sequence). This CDR3 is built from 17 residues. Written as DNA, the CDR3 is TGTGCCAGCAGCCTGGGGCTGCGGGGGGAGAACACCGGGGAGCTGTTTTTT. Protein product: CASSLGLRGENTGELFF. The entire variable domain, with the rest obtained from reference TRBV7-9 and TRBJ2-2, is as follows: DTGVSQNPRHKITKRGQNVTFRCDPISEHNRLYWYRQTLGQGPEFLTYFQNEAQLEKSRLLSDRFSAERPKGSFSTLEIQRTEQGDSAMYLCASSLGLRGENTGELFFGEGSRLTVL.

The chain carries TRBV6-5 and TRBJ2-7; unclear D gene. Germline CDR1 MNHEY, CDR2 SVGAGI. The V and J ends lost 7 bases and 3 bases respectively, with 7 bases between them. The CDR3 is 11 amino acids. CDR3 coding DNA: TGTGCCAGCAAGATACTCTACGAGCAGTACTTC. Protein sequence: CASKILYEQYF.

The CDR3 reads CASRESSYEQYF. CDR3 nucleotide sequence: TGTGCCAGCAGGGAGAGCTCCTACGAGCAGTACTTC. V and J are TRBV6-5 and TRBJ2-7; D is unresolved. Germline loops: CDR1 MNHEY, CDR2 SVGAGI. Trimming removed 6 bases at V and 0 bases at J, with 6 bases between. CDR3 length: 12 residues.

The chain recombines TRBV7-2 with TRBJ1-3; TRBD1 matches 7 bases. The V segment lost 6 bases and the J segment 4 bases; nucleotides outside the gene matches: 9. The CDR3 is made up of 15 amino acids. CDR1 and CDR2 from the germline V gene are SGHTA and FQGNSA. CDR3 bases: TGTGCCAGCAGGCCCGGACAGGCAACGGGAAACACCATATATTTT. Translation gives CASRPGQATGNTIYF.

The J gene is TRBJ2-2, the V gene TRBV5-4; 13 bases map to TRBD2. The germline V gene has CDR1 SGHNT and CDR2 YYREEE (reference sequence). With V trimmed by 3 bases and J by 5 bases, 4 bases remained unmatched. The CDR3 has 16 amino acids. CDR3 nucleotide sequence: TGTGCCAGCAGCTCCCCGGGACTAGCGGGGACCGGGGAGCTGTTTTTT. Its translation is CASSSPGLAGTGELFF.

V is TRBV4-1 and J is TRBJ1-2; 7 bases agree with TRBD1. This CDR3 contains 14 residues. CDR1 and CDR2 (germline): MGHRA, YSYEKL. V was clipped by 0 bases and J by 6 bases; unmatched bases: 4. The CDR3 spells CASSQDLQGHGYTF. CDR3 in DNA: TGCGCCAGCAGCCAAGATTTACAGGGGCATGGCTACACCTTC.

CDR3 region: CASSGGGDTIYF. CDR3 bases: TGTGCCAGCAGCGGGGGCGGGGACACCATATATTTT. The rearrangement links TRBV9 to TRBJ1-3, with a possible D match to TRBD1 (5 bases). The CDR3 totals 12 residues. Trimming took off 3 bases at V and 8 bases at J, with 9 bases between the two ends. Germline CDR1 SGDLS, CDR2 YYNGEE.

The table lists this clone with a count of one. This chain links TRBV6-5 with TRBJ2-7; 7 positions match TRBD1. The CDR3 contains 16 residues. CDR1 and CDR2 from the germline V gene are MNHEY and SVGAGI. The J segment lost 2 bases and the V segment lost 3 bases, leaving 10 bases of the junction unmatched. As DNA, the CDR3 is TGTGCCAGCAGTTATCTATCCGGGACAGAGCCCTACGAGCAGTACTTC. It encodes CASSYLSGTEPYEQYF.

This chain links TRBV3-1 (or the pseudogene TRBV3-2) with TRBJ2-2; weak D call: TRBD1 (6 bases). Germline V CDR1 and CDR2: LGHDT, YNNKEL (reference sequence). V dropped 3 bases and J dropped 4 bases, with 15 bases sitting between them. The CDR3 contains 16 residues. The chain's CDR3 is CASSHRTVAGTGELFF. In DNA, the CDR3 is TGTGCCAGCAGCCACCGGACAGTCGCGGGCACCGGGGAGCTGTTTTTT.

V and J are TRBV20-1 and TRBJ2-1; D is possibly TRBD2 (5 bases). Trimming pared 8 bases from V and 8 bases from J, leaving 13 bases between. Germline V lookup: CDR1 DFQATT, CDR2 SNEGSKA (reference sequence). CDR3 size: 11 residues. This chain's CDR3 is CSPRAGDEQFF. CDR3 in DNA: TGCAGTCCCCGGGCGGGCGATGAGCAGTTCTTC.

This rearrangement joins TRBV5-1 to TRBJ1-4, with D perhaps TRBD1 (5 bases). Trimming took off 0 bases at V and 5 bases at J, with 14 bases between the two ends. Germline V gene lookup returns CDR1 SGHRS and CDR2 YFSETQ. This CDR3 is built from 16 residues. The CDR3 loop reads CASSLDRGRSNEKLFF. For the CDR3, the DNA is TGCGCCAGCAGCTTGGATAGGGGACGATCGAATGAAAAACTGTTTTTT.

The J gene is TRBJ2-3, the V gene TRBV7-8; the D gene is possibly TRBD2 (6 bases). With 5 bases removed from V and 0 bases from J, the gap between germline ends came to 15 bases. This CDR3 contains 16 residues. The germline V gene encodes CDR1 SGHVS and CDR2 FQNEAQ. Written as DNA, the CDR3 is TGTGCCAGCAGCAACTCGGAGCGGGCTAGCACAGATACGCAGTATTTT. This codes for CASSNSERASTDTQYF.

V gene TRBV19 combines with J gene TRBJ2-1; the D is unclear. The germline V and J ends were trimmed by 6 bases and 3 bases, with 12 bases remaining between them. The CDR3 contains 14 residues. Germline CDR1 and CDR2: LNHDA and SQIVND (reference sequence). CDR3 residues: CASRLFSDYNEQFF. The CDR3 bases are TGTGCCAGTAGACTTTTTTCGGACTACAATGAGCAGTTCTTC. Full variable domain (missing parts from reference TRBV19 and TRBJ2-1): DGGITQSPKYLFRKEGQNVTLSCEQNLNHDAMYWYRQDPGQGLRLIYYSQIVNDFQKGDIAEGYSVSREKKESFPLTVTSAQKNPTAFYLCASRLFSDYNEQFFGPGTRLTVL.

This clone was observed a handful of times. The chain has TRBV27 and TRBJ1-1, with D uncertain. Germline V CDR1 and CDR2: MNHEY, SMNVEV (reference sequence). The CDR3 runs 13 residues. Deletions cut 6 bases from V and 6 bases from J, with 14 bases between. The CDR3 reads CASSLMVGAEAFF. CDR3 nucleotide sequence: TGTGCCAGCAGCCTAATGGTGGGTGCTGAAGCTTTCTTT.

The J gene is TRBJ2-2, the V gene TRBV4-3; D unclear. Between the trimmed V and J ends, which lost 1 base and 1 base, there was a span of 10 bases. The CDR3 totals 16 residues. Germline loops: CDR1 LGHNA, CDR2 YSLEER. Written as DNA, the CDR3 is TGCGCCAGCAGCCAAGGGTCCGGATGGAACACCGGGGAGCTGTTTTTT. The encoded protein is CASSQGSGWNTGELFF.

The gene calls are TRBV27 and TRBJ1-1; no reliable D call. The CDR3 spans 16 residues. Germline assignment: CDR1 MNHEY and CDR2 SMNVEV (reference sequence). V lost 5 bases and J lost 5, with 21 bases in between. The CDR3 DNA follows: TGTGCCAGCAGTATCCAATGGAGGGCCCGGGGTACTGAAGCTTTCTTT. It specifies CASSIQWRARGTEAFF.

The rearrangement uses TRBV5-1 and TRBJ2-6; no reliable D call. CDR3 length: 15 residues. Trimming left V 4 bases short and J 2 bases short, with 10 bases between. CDR1 and CDR2 (germline): SGHRS, YFSETQ. DNA of the CDR3: TGCGCCAGCAGCCCAGCCTTAACTGGGGCCAACGTCCTGACTTTC. This gives the protein CASSPALTGANVLTF.

V usage is TRBV4-2 and J usage is TRBJ1-5, with TRBD1 as a possible D gene (5 bases). The V and J ends lost 0 bases and 8 bases respectively, with 11 bases between them. Germline V gene data show CDR1 as LGHNA and CDR2 as YNFKEQ. This CDR3 is 14 amino acids long. The DNA of the CDR3 is TGTGCCAGCAGCCAAGATGTAGGGGTAAAGCCCCAGCATTTT. Residues: CASSQDVGVKPQHF.

The chain combines TRBV29-1 with TRBJ2-2, with D possibly being TRBD1 or TRBD2 (5 bases each). The germline V and J ends were trimmed by 0 bases and 4 bases, with 18 bases remaining between them. This CDR3 has 17 residues. In germline, CDR1 is SQVTM, CDR2 ANQGSEA. The DNA for the CDR3 is TGCAGCGTTGAAGATCGGGACCGGACCCTGACCACCGGGGAGCTGTTTTTT. As protein: CSVEDRDRTLTTGELFF.